This entry is about one T cell receptor beta chain. The sample belongs to a study of blood T cell repertoires in COVID-19. Study context: Specimens from acute and convalescent COVID-19 originated in the United States, Italy and Spain.

Patients from Seattle were sampled longitudinally, starting during active infection. Authors' processing steps: Nucleated cell number was recorded as an estimate derived from reference gene primer amplification. Clones were sequenced by immunoSEQ multiplex PCR, and TCRdb holds only the in-frame ones, with some missing. V and J calls and clone size are those listed in that table; D and trimming were worked out from the DNA. Here the sample spans hundreds of thousands of clones, about 91% being singletons. CDR1 is SGHVS, CDR2 FNYEAQ, per germline. Germline trimming cut 4 bases from V and 4 bases from J; bases unmatched to any gene: 8. This CDR3 has 16 residues.

This TCR derives from a woman aged 30 to 39 with COVID-19, enrolled during active disease. The sample consisted of peripheral blood. This chain joins TRBV7-6 and TRBJ1-5, with TRBD1 matching over 9 bases. The CDR3 DNA follows: TGTGCCAGCAGCTCGCGTCCGGGACAGGGAAATCAGCCCCAGCATTTT. Protein sequence: CASSSRPGQGNQPQHF. The full variable domain, completed using reference TRBV7-6 and TRBJ1-5, is GAGVSQSPRYKVTKRGQDVALRCDPISGHVSLYWYRQALGQGPEFLTYFNYEAQQDKSGLPNDRFSAERPEGSISTLTIQRTEQRDSAMYRCASSSRPGQGNQPQHFGDGTRLSIL.